This entry describes one T cell receptor beta chain. Antigen specificity is unknown. The length of the CDR3 is 11 residues. V lost 9 bases, J lost 1 base, and 6 bases lay in between. CDR1 is MNHNS, CDR2 SASEGT, per germline. This sample stems from a study of yellow fever vaccine responses in identical twins. Notes on the study in general: The authors reported partly convergent, partly personalized vaccine responses in identical twins.

TCRdb used MiXCR to reprocess the RT-PCR reads, holding one entry per CDR3 protein. The repertoire holds roughly 1,500 distinct CDR3 sequences, about 85% seen once, with 4.9% in the top ten. The TCR sequence derives from a woman between 18 and 29 years old who received the yellow fever vaccine. The chain couples TRBV6-1 to TRBJ1-1; D gene unclear. The source material was T cells from blood (PBMCs), unsorted or a sorted subset (not recorded which), sampled before or after yellow fever vaccination (not recorded which). CDR3 protein: CASRQNTEAFF. DNA for the CDR3: TGTGCCAGTAGGCAGAACACTGAAGCTTTCTTT.